The source of this T cell receptor beta chain is a study of T cell responses to AZD1222 COVID-19 vaccine. General study points: Females made up more of the donors, who were largely white British, and clonal diversity may have come out too low.

The germline V and J ends were trimmed by 2 bases and 2 bases, with 12 bases remaining between them. Germline CDR1 and CDR2: SGHRS and YFSETQ. CDR3 length: 15 amino acids. This clone was observed a handful of times. Its antigen is not known. This table comes from immunoSEQ multiplex PCR, and its TCRdb copy is limited to in-frame clones, with some not included. This table has 130,000 to 150,000 clones, approximately 78% appearing once. This receptor was identified in an adult in good health. The V and J genes are TRBV5-1 and TRBJ2-3, with no clear D. The sample here was peripheral blood, taken on day 0 of MenACWY control vaccination. In nucleotides, the CDR3 is TGCGCCAGCAGCTTAGGAAGGGATTACACAGATACGCAGTATTTT. Encoded protein: CASSLGRDYTDTQYF. The whole variable domain, filled in from reference TRBV5-1 and TRBJ2-3, reads KAGVTQTPRYLIKTRGQQVTLSCSPISGHRSVSWYQQTPGQGLQFLFEYFSETQRNKGNFPGRFSGRQFSNSRSEMNVSTLELGDSALYLCASSLGRDYTDTQYFGPGTRLTVL.